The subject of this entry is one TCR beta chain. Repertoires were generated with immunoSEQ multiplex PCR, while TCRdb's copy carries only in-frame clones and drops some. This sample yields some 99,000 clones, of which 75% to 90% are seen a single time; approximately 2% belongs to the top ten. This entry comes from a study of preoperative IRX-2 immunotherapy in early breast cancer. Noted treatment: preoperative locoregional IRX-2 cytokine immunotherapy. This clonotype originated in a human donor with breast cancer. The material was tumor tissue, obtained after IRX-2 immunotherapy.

DNA for the CDR3: TGTGCCAGCAAAGGAAACGTTCTTAATGAAAAACTGTTTTTT. Encoded protein: CASKGNVLNEKLFF. The chain joins TRBV6-8 to TRBJ1-4; D not certain. V was shortened by 7 bases and J by 4 bases, with 13 bases between the two germline ends. This CDR3 has 14 residues. CDR1 and CDR2 from the germline V gene are MNHGY and SAAAGT.